The rows below give T cell receptor beta chains drawn from one sample of a study of CD8+ T cells in alopecia areata. Some clones are missing from TCRdb's copy, which holds only in-frame ones; the method was immunoSEQ multiplex PCR. The sample records approximately 180,000 clones, under 80% being singletons. Sequences were derived from CD4+ T cells sorted from blood, sampled around week 50, from a patient treated with tofacitinib. The origin of the receptors is a human donor with alopecia areata. CDR3s include the opening cysteine and the closing phenylalanine or tryptophan. A D gene is named only where the DNA matches it firmly. A row's size may be missing; if present it is once, few, many or a size class.

D gene	V gene	clone size	J gene	CDR3 DNA	CDR3 protein
NA	TRBV29-1	few	TRBJ1-2	TGCAGCGCCGTGGACGAATACTATGGCTACACCTTC	CSAVDEYYGYTF
TRBD1	TRBV27	NA	TRBJ1-2	TGTGCCAGCAGCTTAAGATGGGACAGCTATGGCTACACCTTC	CASSLRWDSYGYTF
NA	TRBV30	NA	TRBJ1-1	TGTGCCTGGAGTGGTCAGGGTCTTACAGCTTTCTTT	CAWSGQGLTAFF
TRBD1	TRBV4-3	NA	TRBJ1-2	TGCGCCAGCAGCCAAGATCTTGACAGGGGTGGCTATGGCTACACCTTC	CASSQDLDRGGYGYTF
NA	TRBV30	NA	TRBJ1-2	TGTGCCTGGAGCCTGGTGGGACAAGCCTCAAACTATGGCTACACCTTC	CAWSLVGQASNYGYTF
NA	TRBV7-2	NA	TRBJ2-3	TGTGCCAGCAGCTTAAGGCGGGGTGCAGATACGCAGTATTTT	CASSLRRGADTQYF
TRBD1	TRBV10-2	NA	TRBJ1-5	TGCGCCAGCAGTGATACAGGACAGGGTGGCAATCAGCCCCAGCATTTT	CASSDTGQGGNQPQHF
NA	TRBV30	NA	TRBJ1-4	TGTGCCTGGAGTGTGGCCTCTAATGAAAAACTGTTTTTT	CAWSVASNEKLFF
NA	TRBV7-2	NA	TRBJ2-3	TGTGCCAGCAGCCGCGCGGGCCAACGCGCAGATACGCAGTATTTT	CASSRAGQRADTQYF
TRBD2	TRBV29-1	NA	TRBJ2-5	TGCAGCGTTGTAATGCGGGGGGACCGATTGACCCAGTACTTC	CSVVMRGDRLTQYF